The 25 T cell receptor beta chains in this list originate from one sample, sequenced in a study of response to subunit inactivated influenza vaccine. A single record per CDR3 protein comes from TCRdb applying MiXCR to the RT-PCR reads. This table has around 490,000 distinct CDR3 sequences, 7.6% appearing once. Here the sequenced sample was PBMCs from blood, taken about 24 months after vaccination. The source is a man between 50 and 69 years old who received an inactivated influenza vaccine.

The chain's CDR3 is CSARDRDRAVPGYNEQFF. The CDR3 region has the DNA TGCAGTGCTAGAGATCGGGATCGGGCAGTTCCGGGATACAATGAGCAGTTCTTC. The chain uses TRBV20-1 and TRBJ2-1; TRBD2 is a possible D gene (5 bases). Germline V CDR1 and CDR2: DFQATT, SNEGSKA (reference sequence). This CDR3 is built from 18 residues. The ends were cut back, 0 bases at V and 4 bases at J, with 22 bases in the middle.

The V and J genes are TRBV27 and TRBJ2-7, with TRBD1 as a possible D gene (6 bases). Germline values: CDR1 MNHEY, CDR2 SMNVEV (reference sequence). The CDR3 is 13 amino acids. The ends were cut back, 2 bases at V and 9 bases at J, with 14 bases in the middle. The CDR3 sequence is CASSLGAGDGQYF. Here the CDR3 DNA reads TGTGCCAGCAGTTTAGGGGCAGGGGACGGGCAGTACTTC.

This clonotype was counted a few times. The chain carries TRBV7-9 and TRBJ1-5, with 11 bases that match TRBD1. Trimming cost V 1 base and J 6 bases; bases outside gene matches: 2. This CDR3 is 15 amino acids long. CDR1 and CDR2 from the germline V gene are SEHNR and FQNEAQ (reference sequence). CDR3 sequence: CASSLGTGGGQPQHF. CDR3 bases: TGTGCCAGCAGCTTAGGGACAGGGGGCGGTCAGCCCCAGCATTTT.

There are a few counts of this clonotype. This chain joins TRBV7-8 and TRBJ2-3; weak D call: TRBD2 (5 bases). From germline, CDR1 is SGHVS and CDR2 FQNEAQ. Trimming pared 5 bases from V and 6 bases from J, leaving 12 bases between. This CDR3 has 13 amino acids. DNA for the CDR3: TGTGCCAGCAGCCCCTACCAGCGGGATACGCAGTATTTT. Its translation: CASSPYQRDTQYF.

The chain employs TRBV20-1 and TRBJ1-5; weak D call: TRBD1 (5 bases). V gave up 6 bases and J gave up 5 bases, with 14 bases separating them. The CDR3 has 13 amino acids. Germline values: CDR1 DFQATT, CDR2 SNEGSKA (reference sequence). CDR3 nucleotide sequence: TGCAGTGCGGTTTTCCCGGGGGATCAGCCCCAGCATTTT. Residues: CSAVFPGDQPQHF.

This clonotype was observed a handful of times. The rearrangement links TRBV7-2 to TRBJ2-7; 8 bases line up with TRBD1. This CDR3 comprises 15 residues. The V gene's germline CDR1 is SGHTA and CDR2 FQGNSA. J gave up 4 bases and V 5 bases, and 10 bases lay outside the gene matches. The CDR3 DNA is TGTGCCAGCAGCGACTGGACAGGGAAAGGTTACGAGCAGTACTTC. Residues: CASSDWTGKGYEQYF.

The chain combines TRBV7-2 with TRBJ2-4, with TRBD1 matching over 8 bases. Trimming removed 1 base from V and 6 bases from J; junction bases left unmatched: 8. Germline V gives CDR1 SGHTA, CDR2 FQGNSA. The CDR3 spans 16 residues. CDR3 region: CASSLVVGQGANIQYF. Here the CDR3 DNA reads TGTGCCAGCAGCTTAGTCGTCGGGCAGGGGGCAAACATTCAGTACTTC.

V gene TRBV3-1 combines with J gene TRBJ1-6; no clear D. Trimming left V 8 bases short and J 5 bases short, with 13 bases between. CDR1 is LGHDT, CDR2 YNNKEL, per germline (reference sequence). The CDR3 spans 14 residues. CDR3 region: CASCFGQNNSPLHF. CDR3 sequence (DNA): TGTGCCAGCTGCTTCGGCCAGAATAATTCACCCCTCCACTTT.

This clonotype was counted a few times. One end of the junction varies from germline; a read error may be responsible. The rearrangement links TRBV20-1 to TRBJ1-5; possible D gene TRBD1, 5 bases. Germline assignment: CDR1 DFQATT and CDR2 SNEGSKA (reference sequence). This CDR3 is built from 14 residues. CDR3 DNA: TGCAGTGGTAGATGGGGCGACCGCAATCAGCCCCAGCATTTT. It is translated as CSGRWGDRNQPQHF.

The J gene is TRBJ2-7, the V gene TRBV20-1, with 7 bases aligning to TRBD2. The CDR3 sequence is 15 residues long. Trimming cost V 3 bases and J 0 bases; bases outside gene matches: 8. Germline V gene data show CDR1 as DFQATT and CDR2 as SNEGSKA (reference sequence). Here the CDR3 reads CSARRLAESSYEQYF. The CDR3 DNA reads TGCAGTGCTAGGCGCCTAGCGGAGAGCTCCTACGAGCAGTACTTC.

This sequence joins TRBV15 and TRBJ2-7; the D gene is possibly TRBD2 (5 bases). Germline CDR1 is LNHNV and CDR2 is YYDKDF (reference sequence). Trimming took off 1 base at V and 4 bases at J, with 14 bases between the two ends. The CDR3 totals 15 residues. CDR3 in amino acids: CATSRGLATEYEQYF. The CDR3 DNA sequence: TGTGCCACCAGCAGAGGCTTAGCGACCGAATACGAGCAGTACTTC. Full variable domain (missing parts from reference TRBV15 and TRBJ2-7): DAMVIQNPRYQVTQFGKPVTLSCSQTLNHNVMYWYQQKSSQAPKLLFHYYDKDFNNEADTPDNFQSRRPNTSFCFLDIRSPGLGDTAMYLCATSRGLATEYEQYFGPGTRLTVT.

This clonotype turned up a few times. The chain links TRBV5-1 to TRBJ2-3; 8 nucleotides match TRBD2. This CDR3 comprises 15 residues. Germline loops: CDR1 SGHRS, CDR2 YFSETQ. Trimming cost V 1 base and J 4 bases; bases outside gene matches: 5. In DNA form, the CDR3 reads TGCGCCAGCAGCTTGTCTGCGGGGGGTTCAGATACGCAGTATTTT. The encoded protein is CASSLSAGGSDTQYF.

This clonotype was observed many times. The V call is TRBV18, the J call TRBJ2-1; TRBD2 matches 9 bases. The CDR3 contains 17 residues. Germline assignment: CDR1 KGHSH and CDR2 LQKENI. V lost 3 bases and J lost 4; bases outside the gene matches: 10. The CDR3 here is CASSPGLAGKWYNEQFF. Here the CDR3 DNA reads TGTGCCAGCTCACCGGGGCTAGCGGGAAAGTGGTACAATGAGCAGTTCTTC.

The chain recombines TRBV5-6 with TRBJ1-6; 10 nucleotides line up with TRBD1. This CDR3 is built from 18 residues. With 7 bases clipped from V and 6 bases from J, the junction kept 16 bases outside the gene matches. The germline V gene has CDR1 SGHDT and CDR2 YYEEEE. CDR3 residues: CASSRTSWDRGPNSPLHF. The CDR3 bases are TGTGCCAGCTCCCGCACTAGTTGGGACAGGGGACCTAATTCACCCCTCCACTTT.

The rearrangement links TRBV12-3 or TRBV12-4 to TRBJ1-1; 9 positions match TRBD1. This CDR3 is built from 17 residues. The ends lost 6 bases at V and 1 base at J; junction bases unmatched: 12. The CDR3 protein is CASSYGTGFFGNTEAFF. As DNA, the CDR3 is TGTGCCAGCAGCTACGGGACAGGGTTTTTCGGGAACACTGAAGCTTTCTTT.

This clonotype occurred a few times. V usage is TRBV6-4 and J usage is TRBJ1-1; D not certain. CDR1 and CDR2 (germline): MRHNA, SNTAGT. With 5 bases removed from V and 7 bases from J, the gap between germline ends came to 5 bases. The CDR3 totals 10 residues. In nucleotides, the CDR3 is TGTGCCAGCAGTCGGGGTGAAGCTTTCTTT. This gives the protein CASSRGEAFF.

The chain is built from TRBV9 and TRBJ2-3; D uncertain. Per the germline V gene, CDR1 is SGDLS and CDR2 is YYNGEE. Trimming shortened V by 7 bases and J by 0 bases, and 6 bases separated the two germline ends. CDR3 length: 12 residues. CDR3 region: CASAPSTDTQYF. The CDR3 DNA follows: TGTGCCAGCGCGCCTAGCACAGATACGCAGTATTTT.

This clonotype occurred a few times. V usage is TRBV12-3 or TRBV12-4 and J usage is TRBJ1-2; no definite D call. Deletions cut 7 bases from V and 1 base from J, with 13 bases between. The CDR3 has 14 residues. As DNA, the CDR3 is TGTGCCAGCACCCCCCGAGGGAATAACTATGGCTACACCTTC. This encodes CASTPRGNNYGYTF.

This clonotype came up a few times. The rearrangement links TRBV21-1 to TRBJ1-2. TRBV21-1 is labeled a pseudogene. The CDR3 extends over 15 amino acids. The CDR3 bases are TGTGCCAGCAGCACCCTTAAGGACAGCAACTATGGCTACACCTTC. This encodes CASSTLKDSNYGYTF.

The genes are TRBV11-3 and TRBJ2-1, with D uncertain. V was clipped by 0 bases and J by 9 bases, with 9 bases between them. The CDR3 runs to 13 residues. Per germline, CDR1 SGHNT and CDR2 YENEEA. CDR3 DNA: TGTGCCAGCAGCTTAGATTCGCGCACTGAGCAGTTCTTC. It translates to CASSLDSRTEQFF.

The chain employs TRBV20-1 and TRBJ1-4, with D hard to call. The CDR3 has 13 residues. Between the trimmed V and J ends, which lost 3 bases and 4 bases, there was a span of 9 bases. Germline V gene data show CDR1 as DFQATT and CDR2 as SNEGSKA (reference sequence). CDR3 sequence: CSARAAFNEKLFF. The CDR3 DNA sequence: TGCAGTGCTAGGGCAGCTTTTAATGAAAAACTGTTTTTT.

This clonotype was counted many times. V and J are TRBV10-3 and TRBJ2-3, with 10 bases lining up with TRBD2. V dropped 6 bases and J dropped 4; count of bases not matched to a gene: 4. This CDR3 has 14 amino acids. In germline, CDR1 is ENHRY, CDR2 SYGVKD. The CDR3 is CAIRISGGADTQYF. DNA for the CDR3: TGTGCCATCAGGATAAGCGGGGGGGCAGATACGCAGTATTTT.

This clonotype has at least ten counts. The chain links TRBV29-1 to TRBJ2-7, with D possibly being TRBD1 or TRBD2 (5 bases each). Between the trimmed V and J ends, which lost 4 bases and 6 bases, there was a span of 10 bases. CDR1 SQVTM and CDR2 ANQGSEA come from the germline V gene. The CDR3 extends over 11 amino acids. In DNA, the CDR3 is TGCAGCGTTGTAACGGGGACCGAGCAGTACTTC. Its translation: CSVVTGTEQYF.

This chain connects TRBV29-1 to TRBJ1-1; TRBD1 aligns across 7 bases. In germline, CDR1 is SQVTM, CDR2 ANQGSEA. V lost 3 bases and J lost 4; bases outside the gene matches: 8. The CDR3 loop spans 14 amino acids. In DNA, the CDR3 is TGCAGCGTTGAGGACAGGCCTTTTGGCACTGAAGCTTTCTTT. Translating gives CSVEDRPFGTEAFF.

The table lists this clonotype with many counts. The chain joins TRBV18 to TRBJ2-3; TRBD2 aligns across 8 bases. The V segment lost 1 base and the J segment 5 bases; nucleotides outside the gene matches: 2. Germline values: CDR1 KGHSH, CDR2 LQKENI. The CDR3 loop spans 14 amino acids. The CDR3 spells CASSPLGGGDTQYF. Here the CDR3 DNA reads TGTGCCAGCTCACCACTCGGGGGGGGAGATACGCAGTATTTT.